The 20 T cell receptor beta chains below were found in one sample sequenced in a study. TCRdb redid the calling of the RT-PCR reads with MiXCR, one entry per CDR3 protein. The sample records about 680,000 distinct CDR3 sequences, 12% to 15% being singletons. The sample was memory CD4+ T cells from blood. The receptors were gathered from a female donor in good health, serving as a healthy control.

The chain is built from TRBV18 and TRBJ2-1; perhaps TRBD2 as D (5 bases). This CDR3 region has 13 residues. Deletions cut 0 bases from V and 9 bases from J, with 9 bases between. Per the germline V gene, CDR1 is KGHSH and CDR2 is LQKENI. The CDR3 DNA reads as TGTGCCAGCTCACCACCGACTGCGGGTGAGCAGTTCTTC. This codes for CASSPPTAGEQFF.

This clonotype has more than one count but fewer than ten. The chain has TRBV10-3 and TRBJ2-7, with D perhaps TRBD1 (6 bases). V lost 0 bases, J lost 0 bases, and 27 bases lay in between. This CDR3 region has 21 residues. The germline V gene encodes CDR1 ENHRY and CDR2 SYGVKD. The CDR3 sequence: CAISESMGAGTARRASYEQYF. Written as DNA, the CDR3 is TGTGCCATCAGTGAGTCTATGGGGGCTGGGACCGCTCGTAGGGCCTCCTACGAGCAGTACTTC.

This clonotype was detected only a few times. The chain employs TRBV20-1 and TRBJ1-5; D gene uncertain. Germline-derived CDR1 and CDR2 are DFQATT and SNEGSKA (reference sequence). CDR3 length equals 18 residues. The V gene lost 0 bases and the J gene lost 5 bases, with 23 bases spanning the gap. CDR3 nucleotide sequence: TGCAGTGCTAGAGATCCAGCCACGGGCGCCCAGCACGATCAGCCCCAGCATTTT. It codes for CSARDPATGAQHDQPQHF.

The chain links TRBV5-4 to TRBJ2-5, with 10 bases aligning to TRBD1. This CDR3 spans 15 amino acids. CDR1 and CDR2 from the germline V gene are SGHNT and YYREEE (reference sequence). V was clipped by 4 bases and J by 5 bases; unmatched bases: 8. Here the CDR3 DNA reads TGTGCCAGCAGCCTTTGGACAGGGGGAATGGAGACCCAGTACTTC. Translated, it gives CASSLWTGGMETQYF.

This clonotype has a count of ten or more. The chain recombines TRBV10-3 with TRBJ2-7, with D hard to call. Germline CDR1 and CDR2: ENHRY and SYGVKD. CDR3 length: 13 residues. Trimming pared 8 bases from V and 3 bases from J, leaving 14 bases between. Here the CDR3 DNA reads TGTGCCATCCGCGGCCAGGACCTCTACGAGCAGTACTTC. Protein sequence: CAIRGQDLYEQYF.

There are a few counts of this clonotype. This rearrangement joins TRBV11-2 to TRBJ2-2, with D possibly matching TRBD2 (5 bases). Trimming shortened V by 3 bases and J by 3 bases, and 11 bases separated the two germline ends. Germline loops: CDR1 SGHAT, CDR2 FQNNGV. The CDR3 totals 15 residues. The CDR3 sequence is CASSFGRADTGELFF. CDR3 sequence (DNA): TGTGCCAGCAGCTTCGGGCGGGCCGACACCGGGGAGCTGTTTTTT.

This chain uses TRBV6-5 with TRBJ1-2; 8 bases match TRBD1. Germline V gene sequence: CDR1 MNHEY, CDR2 SVGAGI. The CDR3 has 14 amino acids. Unmatched junction bases numbered 6, after V lost 5 bases and J lost 4 bases. CDR3 sequence: CASSIQGGIYGYTF. The CDR3 DNA reads TGTGCCAGCAGTATACAGGGGGGCATCTATGGCTACACCTTC.

The chain employs TRBV5-8 and TRBJ2-1, with D perhaps TRBD2 (5 bases). Germline lookup yields CDR1 SGHTS and CDR2 YDEGEE. This CDR3 contains 13 residues. V lost 5 bases, J lost 2 bases, and 8 bases lay in between. This CDR3 is CASSYGAYNEQFF. The CDR3 DNA follows: TGTGCCAGCAGTTACGGGGCCTACAATGAGCAGTTCTTC.

This clonotype was counted a few times. This chain uses TRBV20-1 with TRBJ2-3, with D possibly being TRBD2 (5 bases). V lost 0 bases to trimming and J lost 2 bases, with 9 bases between them. The CDR3 contains 14 residues. Looked up from germline, CDR1 is DFQATT and CDR2 is SNEGSKA (reference sequence). The CDR3 DNA sequence: TGCAGTGCTAGAGACTCGGGGTACACAGATACGCAGTATTTT. Its protein product is CSARDSGYTDTQYF.

V usage is TRBV5-1 and J usage is TRBJ2-3; tentatively, D is TRBD2 (6 bases). The V and J ends lost 2 bases and 3 bases respectively, with 16 bases between them. Germline V gene data show CDR1 as SGHRS and CDR2 as YFSETQ. The CDR3 runs to 16 residues. CDR3 coding DNA: TGCGCCAGCAGCTTAGGTACCGGGGGAGGTACAGATACGCAGTATTTT. Translation: CASSLGTGGGTDTQYF.

This clonotype was detected many times. CDR3 nucleotides: TGCAGCGTTGATTTTAGGCCGGCATATGAGACCCAGTACTTC. It is translated as CSVDFRPAYETQYF. The chain uses TRBV29-1 and TRBJ2-5; D is undetermined. V lost 3 bases to trimming and J lost 5 bases, with 16 bases between them. The CDR3 extends over 14 amino acids. Looked up from germline, CDR1 is SQVTM and CDR2 is ANQGSEA.

J is TRBJ2-3 and V is TRBV12-5, with a possible D match to TRBD1 (6 bases). Germline CDR1 LGHNT, CDR2 FRNRAP. Trimming removed 6 bases at V and 3 bases at J, with 13 bases between. CDR3 length: 14 residues. In DNA, the CDR3 is TGTGCTAGTGGAGCCCGCCAGGGGACAGATACGCAGTATTTT. Its translation is CASGARQGTDTQYF.

This clonotype was detected ten times or more. The rearrangement joins TRBV10-3 to TRBJ2-2; no firm D call. Trimming removed 0 bases from V and 1 base from J, with 6 bases in between. In germline, CDR1 is ENHRY, CDR2 SYGVKD. The CDR3 contains 15 residues. CDR3 protein: CAISESNLNTGELFF. In DNA form, the CDR3 reads TGTGCCATCAGTGAGTCGAATCTGAACACCGGGGAGCTGTTTTTT.

This clonotype was seen repeatedly, ten times or more. A junction boundary mismatches the germline segment, possibly from a read error. The rearrangement joins TRBV20-1 to TRBJ2-5, with D possibly being TRBD1 or TRBD2 (5 bases each). The CDR3 consists of 13 residues. Germline V gene lookup returns CDR1 DFQATT and CDR2 SNEGSKA (reference sequence). Here the CDR3 reads CSVTGTHQETQYF. CDR3 DNA: TGCAGTGTCACCGGGACCCACCAGGAGACCCAGTACTTC.

This clonotype occurred a few times. The J gene is TRBJ1-3, the V gene TRBV7-2; D is ambiguous. The V and J ends lost 5 bases and 2 bases respectively, with 13 bases between them. The CDR3 is 15 residues long. Germline V lookup: CDR1 SGHTA, CDR2 FQGNSA. Here the CDR3 reads CASSQITPPGNTIYF. CDR3 DNA: TGTGCCAGCAGCCAAATCACCCCTCCTGGAAACACCATATATTTT.

The chain joins TRBV28 to TRBJ1-1; maybe TRBD1 (5 bases). The CDR3 totals 15 residues. Germline lookup yields CDR1 MDHEN and CDR2 SYDVKM. Trimming took 3 bases from V and 1 from J, leaving 12 bases between them. The CDR3 coding sequence is TGTGCCAGCAGTTTTTTCAGGGACTGGAACACTGAAGCTTTCTTT. It translates to CASSFFRDWNTEAFF.

V usage is TRBV4-3 and J usage is TRBJ2-5; 10 bases align to TRBD2. With V trimmed by 0 bases and J by 5 bases, 6 bases remained unmatched. Germline-derived CDR1 and CDR2 are LGHNA and YSLEER. This CDR3 has 16 residues. The CDR3: CASSQDASGSGETQYF. The DNA for the CDR3 is TGCGCCAGCAGCCAAGATGCTAGCGGGAGTGGGGAGACCCAGTACTTC.

CDR3 DNA sequence: TGTGCCAGCAACATGGGACAGCTGAACACTGAAGCTTTCTTT. This sequence encodes CASNMGQLNTEAFF. The rearrangement uses TRBV12-3 or TRBV12-4 and TRBJ1-1, with 7 bases fitting TRBD1. There are 14 residues in the CDR3. The junction had 5 bases not matched to a gene; V was cut back by 7 bases and J by 0 bases.

CDR3 DNA: TGTGCCAGCAGTTTACTTACACCCCAATGGCAGGAGAGCTCCTACGAGCAGTACTTC. This sequence encodes CASSLLTPQWQESSYEQYF. V usage is TRBV6-5 and J usage is TRBJ2-7; D uncertain. From germline, CDR1 is MNHEY and CDR2 SVGAGI. V shed 4 bases and J shed 0 bases, with 25 bases lying between them. CDR3 length equals 19 residues.

This rearrangement joins TRBV20-1 to TRBJ1-1; 7 positions match TRBD1. CDR1 is DFQATT, CDR2 SNEGSKA, per germline (reference sequence). The junction had 7 bases not matched to a gene; V was cut back by 4 bases and J by 5 bases. CDR3 length: 13 amino acids. The CDR3 DNA reads TGCAGTGCTACTGGGACAGTTCGAACTGAAGCTTTCTTT. It is translated as CSATGTVRTEAFF.